This T cell receptor beta chain stems from a study of shared clonotypes between healthy human individuals. Naive-designated CD8 cells lacked CD45RO, were positively enriched for CCR7, and omitted terminally differentiated effector memory CD45RA+ cells. Trimming pared 3 bases from V and 10 bases from J, leaving 10 bases between. Germline lookup yields CDR1 ENHRY and CDR2 SYGVKD. The CDR3 extends over 12 amino acids. Sequencing was performed with immunoSEQ multiplex PCR; in TCRdb, only in-frame clones are kept and a portion is missing. The sample contains around 1,900,000 clones, 93% of which appear only once.

The source material was naive CD8+ T cells from PBMCs. The clonotype comes from a man aged 18-30 years in good health. Some clones in this sample may be carry-over from other donors' samples. The genes are TRBV10-3 and TRBJ2-1, with D perhaps matching TRBD2 (6 bases). CDR3 sequence reads: CAISELAGEQFF. As DNA, the CDR3 is TGTGCCATCAGTGAACTAGCCGGGGAGCAGTTCTTC.